The clone carrying this T cell receptor (beta chain) was picked up many times. The sample is drawn from a study of T cells in Graves' hyperthyroidism and ophthalmopathy. At the level of the study: The initial diagnosis was the point when peripheral blood was collected, ahead of any treatment.

This CDR3 is built from 15 residues. The V end was cut by 8 bases, the J end by 1 base, with 17 bases between. Looked up from germline, CDR1 is SEHNR and CDR2 is FQNEAQ (reference sequence). Regions amplified from RNA transcripts were the TCR beta CDR3 regions. Researchers ran a first-round RT-PCR on the TCR CDR3 using the HTBI primer set. One entry per CDR3 protein, called by TCRdb with MiXCR from the multiplex PCR reads. Here the sample spans 640,000 or so distinct CDR3 sequences, approximately 14% being singletons. Active moderate-to-severe ophthalmopathy, Clinical Activity Score at least 3, NOSPECS at least 4, under 3 months' duration. Orbital computed tomography, thyroid ultrasound, serum thyroxine and TRAb, and clinical symptoms together informed the diagnoses.

V usage is TRBV7-9 and J usage is TRBJ1-1; D is possibly TRBD1 (5 bases). This TCR was recovered from a woman between 35 and 50 years old with Graves' ophthalmopathy. The sequencing input was blood. CDR3 DNA: TGTGCCAGCCGTAACGGGGCCTTATCGAACACTGAAGCTTTCTTT. It yields the protein CASRNGALSNTEAFF.